This TCR beta chain was sequenced for a study of CD8+ T cells in alopecia areata. Whole-study results and caveats: Clonality in lesional scalp, especially alopecia totalis/universalis, exceeded that of normal scalp. Sharing of TCR sequences between patients (possibly for HLA-related reasons) was less clear than in mice.

CDR1 and CDR2 from the germline V gene are ENHRY and SYGVKD. V was clipped by 4 bases and J by 2 bases, with 14 bases between them. The length of the CDR3 is 16 residues. Collection of lesional scalp punch biopsies and peripheral blood was performed in alopecia areata patients. Sequencing used cDNA as its template, made by extracting RNA and reverse transcribing it. The protocol was immunoSEQ multiplex PCR, while the TCRdb copy is restricted to in-frame clones and leaves out a portion. The sample contains 100,000 to 150,000 clones, roughly 58% of which appear only once. A remark on this clone: Its antigen is not known.

The material sequenced was CD4+ T cells sorted from blood, taken at week 0. This receptor was identified in a human donor with alopecia areata. The chain recombines TRBV10-3 with TRBJ2-2; D may be TRBD1 or TRBD2 (6 bases each). CDR3 protein: CAISAGATPNTGELFF. CDR3 sequence (DNA): TGTGCCATCAGTGCGGGGGCAACACCCAACACCGGGGAGCTGTTTTTT.